These T cell receptor beta chains were read from a single sample in a study of T cells in Graves' hyperthyroidism and ophthalmopathy. TCRdb recomputed calls from the multiplex PCR reads with MiXCR, one row per CDR3 protein. The table includes approximately 400,000 distinct CDR3 sequences, around 20% detected once. Sequencing was carried out using blood. The receptor set was obtained from a man in his late teens or twenties with Graves' ophthalmopathy. CDR3s include the opening cysteine and the closing phenylalanine or tryptophan.

TRBV27	TRBJ1-4	CASSFVGTNEKLFF
TRBV18	TRBJ2-5	CASSLSVGGTQETQYF
TRBV4-1	TRBJ2-3	CASTLRWTSADTQYF
TRBV13	TRBJ2-3	CASSEALTGLKDTQYF
TRBV12-3/TRBV12-4	TRBJ2-1	CASHLDSPLTNEQFF
TRBV5-1	TRBJ2-7	CASSLRTSGTSYEQYF
TRBV6-1	TRBJ2-1	CASSYWSRGDNEQFF
TRBV2	TRBJ1-2	CASSKDELFQDPNDYGYTF
TRBV5-5	TRBJ2-5	CASSLGGTGETQYF
TRBV5-8	TRBJ1-1	CASSWALDTEAFF
TRBV5-5	TRBJ1-6	CASSPRQGLNSPLHF
TRBV9	TRBJ1-1	CASSAYLNTEAFF
TRBV11-2	TRBJ1-1	CASRRTGGARTEAFF
TRBV20-1	TRBJ1-2	CSASQDGGGYTF
TRBV6-2/TRBV6-3	TRBJ1-3	CASSYNGKGNTIYF
TRBV18	TRBJ2-3	CASSGQRGGSTDTQYF
TRBV6-1	TRBJ1-6	CASSDKGLANSPLHF